This T cell receptor beta chain was identified in a study of blood T cells in healthy people across ages (dated by TCRdb to between 2015 and 2017). Background for the entire study: Template switching captured roughly one uniquely barcoded TCR beta cDNA molecule per two T cells in model experiments. The study measured age-related changes in TCR beta repertoire diversity using deep sequencing normalized with unique cDNA molecular identifiers. Donors were grouped into four age groups: young (average approximately 15 years), middle-aged (under 40), aged (roughly 67) and long-lived (just over 80). To avoid experimental bias, donors of different ages were distributed randomly across sequencing lanes. Using the same blood draw, the study looked at two additional independent replicas of 1 million unique cDNA reads for two donors, one aged 18 to 29 and the other aged 80 or older.

Broad study findings and their caveats: Because profiling used bulk unsorted PBMCs, naive and antigen-experienced compartments could not be compared conclusively. Estimates of total diversity based on one million sequenced T cells were considered lower bounds and underestimates. There was a strong correlation between observed TCR beta diversity and the percentage of naive T cells measured by flow cytometry. As age increased, observed TCR beta diversity per million T cells dropped in a roughly linear way, and a significant reduction was already evident by age around 41. Because donor CMV infection status was unknown, age-related changes in expanded clonotypes were potentially confounded. Compared with the aged group, more naive CD4+ T cells, fewer expanded clones and increased TCR diversity were shown by the long-lived group, suggesting age selection.

This clonotype was seen a few times. Its antigen target is currently unknown. Base quality data are lacking; no much larger clone is found one base away. The donors were 40 or so Caucasian individuals from Russia, aged 6 to 90 years, who were systemically healthy. Approximately 10 milliliters of peripheral blood were collected from each donor into EDTA-treated Vacutainer tubes. PBMCs were isolated by Ficoll-Paque density-gradient centrifugation, with at least 7 million obtained per sample. Total RNA, at least 6 micrograms per sample, was extracted from PBMCs with Trizol reagent. Naive CD45RAhigh/CD27high T cell percentages were measured by flow cytometry on a PBMC aliquot from every donor. The germline V gene sets CDR1 to SGHTA and CDR2 to FQGTGA. The CDR3 runs 14 residues from the cysteine to the phenylalanine. The only DNA kept is the CDR3, 42 bases in frame from the first base. The trim is 8 bases for V and 3 bases for J, with a gap of 15 bases between the germline ends.

Library prep was done by 5' RACE. A second about 6 to 11 cycle PCR used a sample-barcoded 5' primer and a J-beta primer mix. A unique molecular identifier was introduced onto each TCR beta cDNA molecule by a template-switch 5' adaptor carrying 12 random nucleotides. At least 2.5 million CDR3-containing paired-end reads were obtained from each sample. All of the RNA was converted into first-strand cDNA using the Mint cDNA synthesis kit, with a TRBC-specific oligonucleotide serving as the primer. Following uracil-DNA glycosylase treatment, a first 18-cycle PCR with universal primers M1SS and BC2_uni_R was performed on all cDNA. The authors' pipeline ran thus. Normalization of each sample was performed by random selection of 1 million high-quality reads, each carrying a distinct molecular identifier. Instead of being binned into consensus sequences, reads that shared molecular identifiers were thrown out. CDR3 identification, clonotype clustering and error correction used MiTCR with a Q25 quality threshold and the strictest error-elimination algorithm. A nonparametric unseen species model with Euler transformation was used to estimate a lower bound on total TCR beta diversity. The public reads were reanalyzed by TCRdb: fastp trimming at Q25, MiXCR alignment, in-frame beta chains only. Every entry covers one CDR3 protein and lists the most common genes and DNA from its rows. TCRdb, not the authors, supplied the V and J calls. A total of approximately 2,000,000 distinct CDR3 sequences appear in this sample, 30% to 40% of them only once. The top ten clones comprise 23% of the sample.

The receptor was isolated from a human donor in good health. The rearranged chain carries TRBV7-3 and TRBJ2-3; TRBD1 could be the D gene, as 5 bases match. The sample comprised blood. The DNA sequence is as follows: TGTGCCAGCGGTCTTGCAGGGAATACAGATACGCAGTATTTT. Its coded protein is CASGLAGNTDTQYF.